The 9 T cell receptor beta chains in this list originate from one sample, sequenced in a study of naive and memory T cell subsets. An equimolar mix of two oligonucleotides served as the beta constant-region primer for TRBC1 and TRBC2. TCRdb fed the UMI-ligation and nested PCR reads into MiXCR, producing one record per CDR3 protein. The sample records around 160,000 distinct CDR3 sequences, around 15% being singletons. Sequenced: naive CD4+ T cells from blood. These receptors all come from a human donor in good health.

The CDR3 bases are TGCACCCCGAGGCAAGGCACGTACCAAGAGACCCAGTACTTC. Protein sequence: CTPRQGTYQETQYF. The chain combines TRBV20-1 with TRBJ2-5; D is undetermined. The CDR3 is 14 amino acids. Germline-derived CDR1 and CDR2 are DFQATT and SNEGSKA (reference sequence).

Only a few counts were recorded for this clonotype. The chain couples TRBV29-1 to TRBJ1-3; D uncertain. The CDR3 is 13 amino acids. V was trimmed by 5 bases and J by 0 bases, leaving 8 bases between them. In germline, CDR1 is SQVTM, CDR2 ANQGSEA. The CDR3: CSVSYLSGNTIYF. The CDR3 coding sequence is TGCAGCGTTTCGTATCTCTCTGGAAACACCATATATTTT.

Details on this clonotype: A much larger clone differs by one base, so this may be a read error. This chain uses TRBV19 with TRBJ2-1; possibly TRBD1 for D (6 bases). The germline gives CDR1 LNHDA, CDR2 SQIVND (reference sequence). This CDR3 has 15 residues. CDR3 sequence reads: CTSSITGSTYNEQFF. CDR3 DNA: TGTACCAGTAGTATTACAGGGTCTACTTACAATGAGCAGTTCTTC.

The V call is TRBV10-3, the J call TRBJ1-3; 10 bases fit TRBD1. The length of the CDR3 is 19 residues. V gave up 6 bases and J gave up 0 bases; unmatched junction bases: 14. Per the germline V gene, CDR1 is ENHRY and CDR2 is SYGVKD. The CDR3 spells CAIRSGGTGATDSGNTIYF. The CDR3 DNA follows: TGTGCCATCAGGTCTGGGGGGACAGGGGCAACGGACTCTGGAAACACCATATATTTT.

This clonotype showed up just a few times. This chain links TRBV7-3 with TRBJ2-1, with 10 bases matching TRBD2. The CDR3 covers 19 residues. Germline CDR1 SGHTA, CDR2 FQGTGA. With V trimmed by 1 base and J by 1 base, 10 bases remained unmatched. The CDR3 is CASSLIGLAGVPSYNEQFF. For the CDR3, the DNA is TGTGCCAGCAGCTTAATAGGGCTAGCGGGAGTCCCATCCTACAATGAGCAGTTCTTC. The variable domain in full, with the rest retrieved from reference TRBV7-3 and TRBJ2-1, is GAGVSQTPSNKVTEKGKYVELRCDPISGHTALYWYRQSLGQGPEFLIYFQGTGAADDSGLPNDRFFAVRPEGSVSTLKIQRTERGDSAVYLCASSLIGLAGVPSYNEQFFGPGTRLTVL.

This rearrangement joins TRBV7-2 to TRBJ2-3, with D unclear. Germline CDR1 is SGHTA and CDR2 is FQGNSA. The ends were cut back, 6 bases at V and 0 bases at J, with 13 bases in the middle. This CDR3 comprises 15 residues. CDR3 DNA: TGTGCCAGCAGACGAAGTTCTGGGAGCACAGATACGCAGTATTTT. Its translation is CASRRSSGSTDTQYF.

This clonotype appeared a few times. The CDR3, as DNA: TGTGCCAGCAGCTTAGATGGTGGGCGGACGGCCTACGAGCAGTACTTC. This sequence encodes CASSLDGGRTAYEQYF. The gene calls are TRBV11-2 and TRBJ2-7; D uncertain. Looked up from germline, CDR1 is SGHAT and CDR2 is FQNNGV. CDR3 length: 16 amino acids. Trimming shortened V by 0 bases and J by 2 bases, and 14 bases separated the two germline ends.

This chain links TRBV28 with TRBJ2-7, with D tentatively TRBD1 or TRBD2 (5 bases each). V was trimmed by 3 bases and J by 6 bases, leaving 12 bases between them. The CDR3 contains 13 residues. Looked up from germline, CDR1 is MDHEN and CDR2 is SYDVKM. This chain's CDR3 is CASSFGTAREQYF. The CDR3 DNA follows: TGTGCCAGCAGTTTTGGGACGGCGCGCGAGCAGTACTTC.

The chain uses TRBV5-1 and TRBJ2-3, with D hard to call. This CDR3 spans 14 amino acids. Trimming stripped 4 bases from V and 2 bases from J, with 11 bases between. The germline CDR1 and CDR2 sequences are SGHRS and YFSETQ. The DNA for the CDR3 is TGCGCCAGCAGCCTGGAAGGGTACACAGATACGCAGTATTTT. Amino acid sequence: CASSLEGYTDTQYF.